This TCR beta chain was observed in a study of T-cell reconstitution after alpha-beta-depleted transplantation in children. There are a few counts of this clonotype. The antigen is not known. Study-wide results and limits: Surviving recipient T cells and thymic progenitors underlay high day-60 TCRbeta diversity in some patients. About two months after transplant, alpha-beta T cells reportedly came from several hundred expanded graft clones. T-cell counts and diversity at one year post-transplant came mainly from newly produced T cells.

Trimming pared 3 bases from V and 1 base from J, leaving 19 bases between. Germline assignment: CDR1 LGHNA and CDR2 YSLEER. The CDR3 sequence is 18 residues long. Unique molecular identifiers tagged the TCRbeta library. TCRdb called the PCR reads again in MiXCR, with one record for every CDR3 protein. The sample yields more than 200,000 distinct CDR3 sequences, around a sixth seen once. Sequencing used PBMCs, mostly from graft donor cells, obtained 360 days after TCRalphabeta/CD19-depleted stem cell transplant. V gene TRBV4-3 combines with J gene TRBJ2-1, with no clear D. This sequence originates from a male patient aged 2-15 years who had a stem cell transplant for acute lymphoblastic leukemia, so the T cells may come from the graft donor. This CDR3 is CASSHGVSGAPSYNEQFF. CDR3 sequence (DNA): TGCGCCAGCAGCCACGGAGTTAGTGGAGCCCCATCCTACAATGAGCAGTTCTTC.